This record looks at one T cell receptor (beta chain) sequence and its context. Next came a second PCR, run for about 6 to 11 cycles, which used a sample-barcoded 5' primer along with a J-beta primer mix. TCRdb recomputed calls from the 5' RACE reads with MiXCR, one row per CDR3 protein. The sample lists about 1.1 million distinct CDR3 sequences, 30% to 40% occurring once. Donation came from healthy Caucasian individuals in Russia who were aged about 6 to 95. Every donor provided 8.5 to 10 milliliters of peripheral blood. The extraction recovered at least 6 micrograms of total RNA per sample. These data are taken from a study of blood T cells in healthy people across ages. The V end was cut by 2 bases, the J end by 1 base, with 11 bases between. The CDR3 consists of 16 residues. CDR1 is MGHDK and CDR2 is SYGVNS in the germline V gene.

Sequencing used blood. The sequence derives from a man aged 18-30 years in good health. This sequence joins TRBV25-1 and TRBJ2-2; D is possibly TRBD1 (6 bases). The chain's CDR3 is CASSETGHRNTGELFF. CDR3 coding DNA: TGTGCCAGCAGTGAAACGGGACACCGGAACACCGGGGAGCTGTTTTTT.